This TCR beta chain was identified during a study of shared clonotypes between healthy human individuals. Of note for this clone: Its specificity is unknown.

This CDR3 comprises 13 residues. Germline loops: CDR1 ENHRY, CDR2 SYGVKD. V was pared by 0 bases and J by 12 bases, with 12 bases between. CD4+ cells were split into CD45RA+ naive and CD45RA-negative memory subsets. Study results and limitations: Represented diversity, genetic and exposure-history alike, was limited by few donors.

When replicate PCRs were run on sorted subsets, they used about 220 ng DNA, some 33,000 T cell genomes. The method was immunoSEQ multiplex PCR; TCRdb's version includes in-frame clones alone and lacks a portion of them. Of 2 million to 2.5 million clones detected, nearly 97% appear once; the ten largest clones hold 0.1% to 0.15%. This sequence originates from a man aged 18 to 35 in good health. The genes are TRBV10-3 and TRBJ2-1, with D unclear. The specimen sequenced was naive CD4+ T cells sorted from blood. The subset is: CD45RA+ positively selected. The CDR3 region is CAISESGKERQFF. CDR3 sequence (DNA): TGTGCCATCAGTGAGTCGGGGAAAGAGAGGCAGTTCTTC.